The clone carrying this T cell receptor beta chain was counted many times. No antigen is known for it. Sequencing libraries for TCR beta were prepared with iRepertoire HTBI primers and Arm-PCR of CDR3 regions. MiXCR, applied by TCRdb to the multiplex PCR reads, yields one record per CDR3 protein. In the table there are 350,000 to 500,000 distinct CDR3 sequences, 16% of which are singletons. The entry originates in a study of regulatory T cells in long-lasting Graves disease. Time point specified: newly diagnosed GD, antithyroid drugs for less than 3 months. Extracted RNA from PBMCs served as the source of the TCR library. Overall study results and limits: Persistent disease was associated with favored TRBV28 usage and with favored use of TRBJ1-2 and TRBJ2-5.

The CDR3 consists of 15 residues. Looked up from germline, CDR1 is KGHSH and CDR2 is LQKENI. Trimming took 2 bases from V and 2 from J; bases not matched to a gene: 6. Separately, the same data were catalogued under a study of T cells in Graves' hyperthyroidism and ophthalmopathy. From that study: No ophthalmopathy progression within 18 months constituted stable Graves' hyperthyroidism.

The sample was peripheral blood mononuclear cells (PBMCs), taken at new diagnosis, from a patient treated with antithyroid drugs. The receptor was derived from a woman in her 30s with Graves disease. V and J are TRBV18 and TRBJ2-7; 7 nucleotides line up with TRBD1. The CDR3 coding sequence is TGTGCCAGCTCACCAGCCCGGGACAGCCCCTACGAGCAGTACTTC. Translation: CASSPARDSPYEQYF.